The source of this T cell receptor (beta chain) is a study of cytomegalovirus exposure and HLA in healthy donors. In the PCR, 60 Vbeta and 13 Jbeta primers were used. TCRdb's table, derived via immunoSEQ multiplex PCR, lists solely in-frame clones and lacks some. Of approximately 130,000 clones detected, about two thirds appear once; the ten largest clones hold 2.4%. Turning to this clone: The antigen remains unidentified.

Germline loops: CDR1 SGHTA, CDR2 FQGNSA. V was trimmed by 6 bases and J by 0 bases, leaving 14 bases between them. The CDR3 runs to 15 residues. General observations from the study: In vitro experiments confirmed that three CMV-associated chains were specific for CMV antigens.

The sequence derives from a woman aged 35 to 49 in good health and CMV-seronegative. The chain joins TRBV7-2 to TRBJ1-2; D gene uncertain. The sequenced sample was PBMCs. The CDR3 here is CASSPDKAPNYGYTF. The CDR3 DNA reads as TGTGCCAGCAGTCCCGACAAGGCGCCTAACTATGGCTACACCTTC.